This T cell receptor beta chain appears in the sequencing data of a study of T cell responses to AZD1222 COVID-19 vaccine. Produced via immunoSEQ multiplex PCR; TCRdb's table is partial and in-frame only. The table lists 170,000 or so clones, 90% of them singletons. The CDR3 runs to 12 residues. Trimming left V 3 bases short and J 4 bases short, with 9 bases between. Germline V gene data show CDR1 as SQVTM and CDR2 as ANQGSEA. This TCR came from an adult in good health. The chain links TRBV29-1 to TRBJ1-2, with D perhaps matching TRBD1 (6 bases). The sample here was peripheral blood, taken on day 0 of AZD1222 vaccination. CDR3 bases: TGCAGCGTTGAGGGGGCACCCTATGGCTACACCTTC. As protein: CSVEGAPYGYTF.